The clone carrying this TCR beta chain was recorded at least ten times. These data belong to a study of blood T cell repertoires in COVID-19. The CDR3 consists of 13 residues. Trimming took 9 bases from V and 2 from J, leaving 9 bases between them. Looked up from germline, CDR1 is KGHDR and CDR2 is SFDVKD. The repertoire was sequenced with immunoSEQ multiplex PCR; TCRdb's copy has only in-frame clones and lacks some. The sample records 200,000 to 300,000 clones, about 86% being singletons. This receptor was identified in a man at least 80 years old with acute or convalescent COVID-19. Specimen: peripheral blood. V is TRBV24-1 and J is TRBJ2-2; D uncertain. This chain's CDR3 is CATEQSNTGELFF. The CDR3 nucleotides read TGTGCCACCGAACAGAGCAACACCGGGGAGCTGTTTTTT.